Each of the 18 T cell receptor beta chains below was sequenced from the same sample in a study of shared clonotypes between healthy human individuals (dated by TCRdb to between 2020 and 2021). Libraries were made using the immunoSEQ multiplex PCR assay. TCRdb re-hosts the immuneACCESS table, in-frame sequences only. Its copies lack some clones; in the studies checked, an unresolved V gene accounts for under half of them, and the cause for the rest is not known. In all, the sample holds approximately 500,000 clones, and about 79% of those were seen once. Around 13% of the sample rests with the top ten. The sequenced material came from PBMCs. These receptors originate from a woman between 40 and 55 years old in good health. Some clones in this sample may be carry-over from other donors' samples.

This clone was seen only once. This chain joins TRBV14 and TRBJ1-2, with D hard to call. The V gene lost 4 bases and the J gene lost 3 bases, with 12 bases spanning the gap. The CDR3 sequence is 14 residues long. Per the germline V gene, CDR1 is SGHDN and CDR2 is FVKESK. CDR3 loop: CASSRQPQHYGYTF. In DNA form, the CDR3 reads TGTGCCAGCAGCCGACAACCCCAACACTATGGCTACACCTTC.

This chain connects TRBV5-4 to TRBJ2-4, with 11 bases matching TRBD1. This CDR3 region has 16 residues. The V and J ends lost 5 bases and 15 bases, in that order; junction bases with no gene match: 19. Germline lookup yields CDR1 SGHNT and CDR2 YYREEE (reference sequence). The CDR3 spells CASRNGTGGGNRHLYF. CDR3 coding DNA: TGTGCCAGCAGAAACGGGACAGGGGGAGGCAATAGGCATTTGTACTTC.

This clone occurred many times. J is TRBJ2-5 and V is TRBV28; D gene unclear. The CDR3 consists of 14 residues. Germline V CDR1 and CDR2: MDHEN, SYDVKM. V dropped 3 bases and J dropped 5 bases, with 13 bases sitting between them. The CDR3 nucleotides read TGTGCCAGCAGTTTGAGTTCATTGCGGGAGACCCAGTACTTC. It yields the protein CASSLSSLRETQYF.

The chain carries TRBV11-1 and TRBJ1-2, with 9 positions matching TRBD1. Germline-derived CDR1 and CDR2 are SGHAT and FQDESV (reference sequence). This CDR3 is 16 amino acids long. V lost 5 bases, J lost 4 bases, and 11 bases stayed unmatched. Here the CDR3 reads CASSQDGGTGSYGYTF. DNA for the CDR3: TGTGCCAGCAGCCAAGATGGGGGGACAGGGAGCTATGGCTACACCTTC.

The CDR3, as DNA: TGTGCCACCAGCAGAGGGGGGGCCGCGGTCCAAGCTTTCTTT. Protein sequence: CATSRGGAAVQAFF. The chain couples TRBV15 to TRBJ1-1; TRBD1 is a possible D gene (6 bases). Germline CDR1 reads LNHNV; CDR2 reads YYDKDF (reference sequence). The CDR3 consists of 14 residues. With 1 base removed from V and 9 bases from J, the gap between germline ends came to 15 bases.

Concerning this clone: A read error is possible here, since a much larger clone lies one base away. The rearrangement uses TRBV25-1 and TRBJ2-1, with TRBD2 matching over 9 bases. Germline V lookup: CDR1 MGHDK, CDR2 SYGVNS. The CDR3 runs 14 residues. V lost 4 bases, J lost 4 bases, and 2 bases stayed unmatched. Here the CDR3 reads CASSGLAEYNEQFF. DNA for the CDR3: TGTGCCAGCAGTGGACTAGCGGAATACAATGAGCAGTTCTTC.

This clone was counted a single time. The rearrangement uses TRBV28 and TRBJ2-3; a possible D gene is TRBD2 (6 bases). Trimming removed 7 bases at V and 0 bases at J, with 11 bases between. Germline V gene data show CDR1 as MDHEN and CDR2 as SYDVKM. The CDR3 has 14 residues. The CDR3 loop reads CASIKEGSTDTQYF. Here the CDR3 DNA reads TGTGCCAGCATAAAGGAGGGAAGCACAGATACGCAGTATTTT.

This chain joins TRBV27 and TRBJ2-5, with 9 bases that match TRBD1. The CDR3 sequence is 17 residues long. Germline V gene sequence: CDR1 MNHEY, CDR2 SMNVEV (reference sequence). J was trimmed by 5 bases and V by 6 bases; bases with no gene match: 16. In DNA, the CDR3 is TGTGCCAGCAGCCAACTTTTTCTCACAGGGGGCGCGGAGACCCAGTACTTC. As protein: CASSQLFLTGGAETQYF.

The gene calls are TRBV4-2 and TRBJ2-6; the match to TRBD2 covers 7 bases. From germline, CDR1 is LGHNA and CDR2 YNFKEQ. The CDR3 sequence is 15 residues long. After removal of 6 bases from V and 0 bases from J, the junction contained 2 bases not matched to a gene. CDR3 sequence (DNA): TGTGCCAGCAGGCGGGAGTTCTCTGGGGCCAACGTCCTGACTTTC. This sequence encodes CASRREFSGANVLTF.

The V and J genes are TRBV2 and TRBJ2-1; unclear D gene. The CDR3 has 11 residues. Germline CDR1 is SNHLY and CDR2 is FYNNEI. V lost 6 bases to trimming and J lost 2 bases, with 2 bases between them. The CDR3, as DNA: TGTGCCAGCAGGCCCTACAATGAGCAGTTCTTC. Its protein is CASRPYNEQFF.

The chain links TRBV6-6 to TRBJ2-7, with 8 bases matching TRBD2. The trim removed 7 bases at V and 3 bases at J, leaving 8 bases unmatched. The CDR3 runs to 14 residues. CDR1 and CDR2 from the germline V gene are MNHNY and SVGAGI (reference sequence). CDR3 bases: TGTGCCAGCACCACTAGCGGCAGGATCTACGAGCAGTACTTC. Translating it yields CASTTSGRIYEQYF.

The table lists this clone with a count of one. The chain recombines TRBV9 with TRBJ2-7; maybe TRBD1 (5 bases). Germline V gives CDR1 SGDLS, CDR2 YYNGEE. The CDR3 has 13 residues. V was trimmed by 0 bases and J by 2 bases, leaving 6 bases between them. The DNA for the CDR3 is TGTGCCAGCAGCGTAGGGACAACCTACGAGCAGTACTTC. Encoded protein: CASSVGTTYEQYF.

The J gene is TRBJ2-5, the V gene TRBV28; D unresolved. Germline CDR1 reads MDHEN; CDR2 reads SYDVKM. This CDR3 spans 12 amino acids. Trimming pared 6 bases from V and 5 bases from J, leaving 10 bases between. DNA for the CDR3: TGTGCCAGCAGCCCTTCGAGGGAGACCCAGTACTTC. Translation gives CASSPSRETQYF.

The table lists this clone with a count of one. V usage is TRBV15 and J usage is TRBJ1-4; weak D call: TRBD1 (5 bases). The CDR3 is 14 residues long. Germline values: CDR1 LNHNV, CDR2 YYDKDF (reference sequence). Trimming took 2 bases from V and 7 from J, leaving 11 bases between them. The CDR3 loop reads CATSRLGDGEKLFF. The CDR3 nucleotides read TGTGCCACCAGCAGATTAGGGGACGGTGAAAAACTGTTTTTT. Full variable domain (remainder filled in from reference TRBV15 and TRBJ1-4): DAMVIQNPRYQVTQFGKPVTLSCSQTLNHNVMYWYQQKSSQAPKLLFHYYDKDFNNEADTPDNFQSRRPNTSFCFLDIRSPGLGDTAMYLCATSRLGDGEKLFFGSGTQLSVL.

As DNA, the CDR3 is TGTGCCAGCGGCCGGGGGACAGGGGGCACTGAAGCTTTCTTT. Protein: CASGRGTGGTEAFF. V gene TRBV6-6 combines with J gene TRBJ1-1; 11 bases line up with TRBD1. J lost 4 bases, V lost 8 bases, and 6 bases had no gene match. The CDR3 runs to 14 residues. Germline V gives CDR1 MNHNY, CDR2 SVGAGI (reference sequence).

This chain connects TRBV14 to TRBJ2-5; D is uncertain. The V gene's germline CDR1 is SGHDN and CDR2 FVKESK. V lost 5 bases and J 5 bases, leaving 15 bases between the germline ends. The CDR3 sequence is 14 residues long. Here the CDR3 DNA reads TGTGCCAGCAGCAAGAGGTGGGAAAAGGAGACCCAGTACTTC. Translated, it gives CASSKRWEKETQYF.

The genes are TRBV19 and TRBJ1-1; D is unresolved. Trimming shortened V by 0 bases and J by 5 bases, and 10 bases separated the two germline ends. This CDR3 has 14 residues. Germline V lookup: CDR1 LNHDA, CDR2 SQIVND (reference sequence). This CDR3 is CASSIDPGYTEAFF. DNA for the CDR3: TGTGCCAGTAGTATAGATCCGGGGTATACTGAAGCTTTCTTT.

V gene TRBV9 combines with J gene TRBJ1-2; D is undetermined. V lost 0 bases to trimming and J lost 1 base, with 10 bases between them. Germline CDR1 and CDR2: SGDLS and YYNGEE. This CDR3 contains 15 residues. The CDR3 bases are TGTGCCAGCAGCGTAGCTGGGCAGAATAACTATGGCTACACCTTC. Its protein product is CASSVAGQNNYGYTF.